One and the same sample provided the 28 T cell receptor beta chains below, sequenced in a study of T cell repertoires in ileal Crohn's disease. Repertoires were generated with immunoSEQ multiplex PCR, while TCRdb's copy carries only in-frame clones and drops some. Among approximately 15,000 clones, under 80% were seen once, and the ten largest hold 5% to 6.5%. The material sequenced was ileal tissue. These receptor sequences come from an adult with Crohn's disease.

The rearrangement uses TRBV5-1 and TRBJ1-4; 10 nucleotides match TRBD1. V gave up 4 bases and J gave up 2 bases; unmatched junction bases: 2. CDR3 length equals 15 residues. Germline V lookup: CDR1 SGHRS, CDR2 YFSETQ. CDR3 protein: CASSPGQGTNEKLFF. In DNA, the CDR3 is TGCGCCAGCAGCCCGGGACAGGGGACTAATGAAAAACTGTTTTTT.

The DNA for the CDR3 is TGTGCCAGCAAGACAGGAGATCAGCCCCAGCATTTT. It encodes CASKTGDQPQHF. This chain uses TRBV6-1 with TRBJ1-5; a possible D gene is TRBD1 (6 bases). CDR1 MNHNS and CDR2 SASEGT come from the germline V gene. V dropped 7 bases and J dropped 5 bases, with 9 bases sitting between them. The CDR3 length is 12 residues.

The chain combines TRBV30 with TRBJ1-2; D remains ambiguous. V dropped 1 base and J dropped 7 bases, with 7 bases sitting between them. The germline gives CDR1 GTSNPN, CDR2 SVGIG (reference sequence). The CDR3 is 11 residues long. The CDR3 DNA is TGTGCCTGGAGTGAAGCCCGTGGCTACACCTTC. Translation gives CAWSEARGYTF.

The chain links TRBV5-1 to TRBJ1-1; TRBD1 matches 9 bases. The ends lost 4 bases at V and 1 base at J; junction bases unmatched: 5. The CDR3 is made up of 15 amino acids. CDR1 and CDR2 (germline): SGHRS, YFSETQ. The CDR3 protein is CASSNPQGANTEAFF. The CDR3 DNA sequence: TGCGCCAGCAGCAACCCACAGGGGGCGAACACTGAAGCTTTCTTT.

The chain couples TRBV5-1 to TRBJ2-5; the D gene is possibly TRBD1 (6 bases). CDR1 and CDR2 (germline): SGHRS, YFSETQ. CDR3 length equals 14 residues. V was pared by 2 bases and J by 3 bases, with 11 bases between. The CDR3, as DNA: TGCGCCAGCAGCTTTGGTCAGGGGAAAGAGACCCAGTACTTC. It yields the protein CASSFGQGKETQYF.

The rearrangement uses TRBV7-6 and TRBJ2-2; the match to TRBD1 covers 7 bases. The V gene's germline CDR1 is SGHVS and CDR2 FNYEAQ. The V segment lost 1 base and the J segment 5 bases; nucleotides outside the gene matches: 1. CDR3 length equals 14 residues. CDR3 sequence (DNA): TGTGCCAGCAGCTTAGACAGGGGAACCGGGGAGCTGTTTTTT. Its protein product is CASSLDRGTGELFF. The whole variable domain, filled in from reference TRBV7-6 and TRBJ2-2, reads GAGVSQSPRYKVTKRGQDVALRCDPISGHVSLYWYRQALGQGPEFLTYFNYEAQQDKSGLPNDRFSAERPEGSISTLTIQRTEQRDSAMYRCASSLDRGTGELFFGEGSRLTVL.

This clone was seen a handful of times. J is TRBJ1-5 and V is TRBV19, with no clear D. V lost 3 bases, J lost 0 bases, and 12 bases lay in between. Per the germline V gene, CDR1 is LNHDA and CDR2 is SQIVND (reference sequence). CDR3 length equals 16 residues. DNA of the CDR3: TGTGCCAGTAGTATTCGACACGATTATAGCAATCAGCCCCAGCATTTT. Translation: CASSIRHDYSNQPQHF. Drawing the rest from reference TRBV19 and TRBJ1-5, the complete variable domain is DGGITQSPKYLFRKEGQNVTLSCEQNLNHDAMYWYRQDPGQGLRLIYYSQIVNDFQKGDIAEGYSVSREKKESFPLTVTSAQKNPTAFYLCASSIRHDYSNQPQHFGDGTRLSIL.

The rearrangement uses TRBV25-1 and TRBJ2-5; perhaps TRBD2 as D (6 bases). Trimming removed 3 bases at V and 3 bases at J, with 14 bases between. The CDR3 has 15 amino acids. The germline gives CDR1 MGHDK, CDR2 SYGVNS. CDR3 DNA: TGTGCCAGCAGTGAGGGAGGCAGGAAGGAAGAGACCCAGTACTTC. Its protein product is CASSEGGRKEETQYF.

The rearrangement joins TRBV9 to TRBJ2-3; D is uncertain. From germline, CDR1 is SGDLS and CDR2 YYNGEE. Trimming took off 0 bases at V and 3 bases at J, with 8 bases between the two ends. This CDR3 region has 14 residues. Here the CDR3 reads CASSVARPTDTQYF. In nucleotides, the CDR3 is TGTGCCAGCAGCGTAGCTCGTCCGACAGATACGCAGTATTTT.

The chain is built from TRBV7-2 and TRBJ2-1, with unresolved D. CDR1 and CDR2 from the germline V gene are SGHTA and FQGNSA. V dropped 1 base and J dropped 12 bases, with 7 bases sitting between them. This CDR3 has 11 amino acids. The chain's CDR3 is CASSLVSRQFF. In DNA, the CDR3 is TGTGCCAGCAGCTTAGTGAGTAGGCAGTTCTTC.

The gene calls are TRBV6-4 and TRBJ2-1; TRBD1 matches at 9 bases. Germline trimming cut 4 bases from V and 3 bases from J; bases unmatched to any gene: 4. The CDR3 runs to 15 residues. The V gene's germline CDR1 is MRHNA and CDR2 SNTAGT. The CDR3 region is CASSVGQGGYNEQFF. The CDR3 DNA follows: TGTGCCAGCAGTGTGGGACAGGGAGGCTACAATGAGCAGTTCTTC.

The chain combines TRBV5-1 with TRBJ1-5, with TRBD1 matching 9 bases. Germline CDR1 is SGHRS and CDR2 is YFSETQ. Trimming took 4 bases from V and 4 from J; bases not matched to a gene: 6. The CDR3 spans 15 residues. The CDR3 DNA reads TGCGCCAGCAGCCCGGGGACAGGGTGGAATCAGCCCCAGCATTTT. This codes for CASSPGTGWNQPQHF.

This clone was picked up a small number of times. V and J are TRBV6-5 and TRBJ2-7; 9 nucleotides line up with TRBD2. The CDR3 is 15 amino acids. Germline V lookup: CDR1 MNHEY, CDR2 SVGAGI. With 2 bases clipped from V and 3 bases from J, the junction kept 5 bases outside the gene matches. CDR3 DNA: TGTGCCAGCAGTTACCGACTAGCGGACCTCTACGAGCAGTACTTC. This sequence encodes CASSYRLADLYEQYF.

The V call is TRBV30, the J call TRBJ2-4; D is possibly TRBD1 (5 bases). Germline V gene sequence: CDR1 GTSNPN, CDR2 SVGIG (reference sequence). The V end lost 1 base, the J end lost 1 base, and 14 bases lay between the germline ends. The CDR3 loop spans 16 amino acids. This CDR3 is CAWSGLGSGAKNIQYF. For the CDR3, the DNA is TGTGCCTGGAGTGGCCTGGGATCAGGGGCCAAAAACATTCAGTACTTC.

This chain connects TRBV30 to TRBJ1-1, with D perhaps TRBD1 (6 bases). Germline lookup yields CDR1 GTSNPN and CDR2 SVGIG (reference sequence). There are 13 residues in the CDR3. V dropped 7 bases and J dropped 3 bases, with 15 bases sitting between them. The CDR3 nucleotides read TGTGCCTCGGACCCGACAGGATACACTGAAGCTTTCTTT. It specifies CASDPTGYTEAFF.

V and J are TRBV11-2 and TRBJ2-1; 11 nucleotides align to TRBD2. The V segment lost 5 bases and the J segment 4 bases; nucleotides outside the gene matches: 1. Germline CDR1 reads SGHAT; CDR2 reads FQNNGV. This CDR3 is built from 14 residues. CDR3 bases: TGTGCCAGCAGCCTAGCGGGGGGATACAATGAGCAGTTCTTC. It translates to CASSLAGGYNEQFF.

The chain is built from TRBV27 and TRBJ1-1, with TRBD1 as a possible D gene (5 bases). The CDR3 spans 13 residues. Per germline, CDR1 MNHEY and CDR2 SMNVEV (reference sequence). The V end was cut by 3 bases, the J end by 5 bases, with 10 bases between. The CDR3, as DNA: TGTGCCAGCAGTTTGGGGGGTGGGACTGAAGCTTTCTTT. Amino acids: CASSLGGGTEAFF.

The chain has TRBV5-6 and TRBJ2-1, with D perhaps TRBD1 (5 bases). V gave up 0 bases and J gave up 8 bases, with 15 bases separating them. The CDR3 consists of 15 residues. In germline, CDR1 is SGHDT, CDR2 YYEEEE. CDR3 loop: CASSLVSYRNDEQFF. The CDR3 coding sequence is TGTGCCAGCAGCTTGGTCAGCTACAGGAATGATGAGCAGTTCTTC.

The chain carries TRBV6-1 and TRBJ2-7; no reliable D call. Germline CDR1 is MNHNS and CDR2 is SASEGT. The CDR3 has 15 amino acids. V was clipped by 2 bases and J by 12 bases, with 23 bases between them. The CDR3 DNA reads as TGTGCCAGCAGTGAATCCCGAGGAAGTAGATCTAGTCTGTACTTC. It specifies CASSESRGSRSSLYF.

This chain links TRBV7-8 with TRBJ2-5, with D possibly being TRBD2 (6 bases). The CDR3 extends over 14 amino acids. Germline V gives CDR1 SGHVS, CDR2 FQNEAQ. Between the trimmed V and J ends, which lost 2 bases and 3 bases, there was a span of 10 bases. CDR3 residues: CASSLMTGEETQYF. In DNA, the CDR3 is TGTGCCAGCAGCTTAATGACGGGAGAAGAGACCCAGTACTTC.

This sequence joins TRBV29-1 and TRBJ2-2; TRBD2 is a possible D gene (6 bases). The CDR3 has 18 residues. CDR1 and CDR2 from the germline V gene are SQVTM and ANQGSEA. V shed 5 bases and J shed 4 bases, with 26 bases lying between them. The CDR3 loop is CSVNNNRREDRGTGELFF. The CDR3 region has the DNA TGCAGCGTTAACAATAATAGGAGGGAGGACCGGGGCACCGGGGAGCTGTTTTTT.

The rearrangement links TRBV27 to TRBJ2-2; a possible D gene is TRBD2 (5 bases). The germline V gene has CDR1 MNHEY and CDR2 SMNVEV (reference sequence). CDR3 size: 15 residues. The V end lost 6 bases, the J end lost 2 bases, and 13 bases lay between the germline ends. The CDR3, as DNA: TGTGCCAGCAGCCGGTGGGAGTTTAACACCGGGGAGCTGTTTTTT. It specifies CASSRWEFNTGELFF.

The chain uses TRBV4-1 and TRBJ2-7, with TRBD1 matching 9 bases. CDR1 and CDR2 (germline): MGHRA, YSYEKL. V was clipped by 1 base and J by 2 bases; unmatched bases: 0. This CDR3 is 14 amino acids long. The CDR3 DNA sequence: TGCGCCAGCAGCCAAGGACAGGGGGCCTACGAGCAGTACTTC. Protein: CASSQGQGAYEQYF.

The chain joins TRBV7-3 to TRBJ1-6; D possibly corresponds to TRBD1 (6 bases). The CDR3 has 15 residues. The V end was cut by 2 bases, the J end by 4 bases, with 9 bases between. The germline V gene has CDR1 SGHTA and CDR2 FQGTGA. CDR3 in DNA: TGTGCCAGCAGCTTACAGGGGATGTATAATTCACCCCTCCACTTT. Its translation is CASSLQGMYNSPLHF.

This sequence joins TRBV6-1 and TRBJ2-5; maybe TRBD2 (5 bases). Germline V CDR1 and CDR2: MNHNS, SASEGT. The CDR3 runs to 16 residues. V lost 1 base and J lost 5, with 17 bases in between. CDR3 sequence reads: CASSEVTGSGSETQYF. Here the CDR3 DNA reads TGTGCCAGCAGTGAAGTAACGGGGAGTGGGAGTGAGACCCAGTACTTC.

The chain joins TRBV7-8 to TRBJ2-7; TRBD2 matches 11 bases. The J segment lost 7 bases and the V segment lost 3 bases, leaving 8 bases of the junction unmatched. CDR3 length: 15 residues. CDR1 and CDR2 from the germline V gene are SGHVS and FQNEAQ. The CDR3 DNA reads as TGTGCCAGCAGCTTGATACTAGCGGGAGTGAGGGAGCAGTACTTC. Protein: CASSLILAGVREQYF.

The chain uses TRBV30 and TRBJ2-3, with TRBD2 matching over 11 bases. V trimming: 5 bases; J trimming: 6 bases; junction bases outside the gene matches: 7. The CDR3 contains 14 residues. Germline lookup yields CDR1 GTSNPN and CDR2 SVGIG (reference sequence). The CDR3 nucleotides read TGTGCCTGGGCACTAGCGGGAGTTAGGGATACGCAGTATTTT. This gives the protein CAWALAGVRDTQYF. Drawing the rest from reference TRBV30 and TRBJ2-3, the complete variable domain is SQTIHQWPATLVQPVGSPLSLECTVEGTSNPNLYWYRQAAGRGLQLLFYSVGIGQISSEVPQNLSASRPQDRQFILSSKKLLLSDSGFYLCAWALAGVRDTQYFGPGTRLTVL.

The rearrangement uses TRBV11-3 and TRBJ2-1; D might be TRBD1 (6 bases). The CDR3 is 15 residues long. Germline CDR1 reads SGHNT; CDR2 reads YENEEA. The V and J ends lost 1 base and 6 bases respectively, with 13 bases between them. CDR3 in amino acids: CASSLGVQGSNEQFF. The CDR3 DNA reads as TGTGCCAGCAGCTTAGGGGTACAGGGCTCCAATGAGCAGTTCTTC.